The sequence of this T cell receptor beta chain was determined in a study of cytomegalovirus exposure and HLA in healthy donors. Study summary: There were 100 million to 130 million unique TCR beta sequences, drawn from about 200 million T cells, in an earlier analysis.

13 Jbeta primers and 60 Vbeta primers were used for the PCR. Clones were read by immunoSEQ multiplex PCR, and TCRdb kept only the in-frame ones, dropping some. The sample includes under 200,000 clones, more than 65% of them seen just once. This sequence was found in a middle-aged man in good health and CMV-seropositive. Sequencing used PBMCs.

CDR3 coding DNA: TGTGCCAGCAGCTCGGACAGGAGGACCCCCTACGAGCAGTACTTC. Amino acids: CASSSDRRTPYEQYF. The chain recombines TRBV6-1 with TRBJ2-7, with TRBD1 identical over 7 bases. Germline CDR1 MNHNS, CDR2 SASEGT. V lost 6 bases to trimming and J lost 2 bases; unmatched junction nucleotides: 10. The CDR3 spans 15 residues.